Listed below are T cell receptor beta chains from one sample, sequenced in a study of T cell responses to AZD1222 COVID-19 vaccine. Sequenced by immunoSEQ multiplex PCR; TCRdb stores in-frame clones only, minus some. Counted here are approximately 80,000 clones, approximately 85% occurring once; the ten biggest clones make up around 10%. Sample: peripheral blood, taken 28 days after the second AZD1222 dose. All receptors come from an adult who received the AZD1222 COVID-19 vaccine. Each CDR3 is given with its conserved first and last residue. Fields, in order: J gene, V gene, D gene, clone size, CDR3 DNA, CDR3 protein. The D gene is left open where the match is weak. The size field is filled for only some rows; it gives once, few, many or a size class.

TRBJ2-7 TRBV28 TRBD1 NA TGTGCCAGCAACCCAGGGGGCTCCTACGAGCAGTACTTC CASNPGGSYEQYF
TRBJ1-6 TRBV11-2 NA NA TGTGCCAGCAGCTTAGATGGCGGGAGCACGAATTCACCCCTCCACTTT CASSLDGGSTNSPLHF
TRBJ2-2 TRBV12-5 TRBD2 NA TGTGCTAGTGGTGCCGCGGGGGGGGCCGGGGAGCTGTTTTTT CASGAAGGAGELFF
TRBJ1-2 TRBV18 NA NA TGTGCCAGCTCACCCAGGGGAAAGGATGGCTACACCTTC CASSPRGKDGYTF
TRBJ1-5 TRBV7-9 NA NA TGTGCCAGCAGCCCCGGCCAAGTTGCCAATAGCAATCAGCCCCAGCATTTT CASSPGQVANSNQPQHF
TRBJ1-5 TRBV27 NA once TGTGCCAGCAGTTCGACCGGGTCCCCCCAGCATTTT CASSSTGSPQHF
TRBJ1-1 TRBV2 NA NA TGTGCCAGCAGTCTTAATCCAAACACTGAAGCTTTCTTT CASSLNPNTEAFF
TRBJ1-5 TRBV19 NA NA TGTGCCAGTAGTATAGCCAGCAGGGAACAGCCCCAGCATTTT CASSIASREQPQHF
TRBJ2-1 TRBV9 TRBD2 NA TGTGCCAGCAGCGTAGCACCCCAGCGGGAGGGCCAGAATGAGCAGTTCTTC CASSVAPQREGQNEQFF
TRBJ2-1 TRBV19 NA NA TGTGCCAGTAGTATAGGTACTGTCCTCTACAATGAGCAGTTCTTC CASSIGTVLYNEQFF
TRBJ2-7 TRBV28 NA NA TGTGCCACCCAAATCATAAACTACGAGCAGTACTTC CATQIINYEQYF
TRBJ2-1 TRBV4-3 TRBD2 few TGCGCCAGCAGCCAACCCAGCGGGGGGGTTCATGAGCAGTTCTTC CASSQPSGGVHEQFF
TRBJ1-6 TRBV7-8 NA NA TGTGCCAGCAGCGACCTACAGAGCCCCCTCCACTTT CASSDLQSPLHF
TRBJ2-7 TRBV19 NA NA TGTGCCAGTAGTATAAACAGGGTGGGCCCCTACGAGCAGTACTTC CASSINRVGPYEQYF
TRBJ1-5 TRBV3-1/TRBV3-2 NA NA TGTGCCAGCAGCCAAGGAGGTTCGGATCGGCCCCAGCATTTT CASSQGGSDRPQHF
TRBJ2-5 TRBV6-5 NA NA TGTGCCAGCAGTTACTCGGACCGAGGGGGGGAGACCCAGTACTTC CASSYSDRGGETQYF
TRBJ1-2 TRBV25-1 TRBD1 NA TGTGCCAGCAGGGGGACAGGGGAGGGTAAGGGCTACACCTTC CASRGTGEGKGYTF
TRBJ2-1 TRBV12-3/TRBV12-4 TRBD2 NA TGTGCCAGCAGTTTAGAGCGGGGCCAGCAGTTCTTC CASSLERGQQFF
TRBJ1-4 TRBV28 NA NA TGTGCCAGCAGTTTAAGCGCGGGGGCAGGGGATAATGAAAAACTGTTTTTT CASSLSAGAGDNEKLFF
TRBJ2-1 TRBV6-5 TRBD2 NA TGTGCCAGCAGAGGACTAGCGGCTAATGAGCAGTTCTTC CASRGLAANEQFF
TRBJ1-6 TRBV6-5 NA NA TGTGCCAGCAGTTACTATGCGCCCGGGAGGTCACCCCTCCACTTT CASSYYAPGRSPLHF
TRBJ2-7 TRBV18 NA NA TGTGCCAGCTCACCGGCACACCAAAACACCTACGAGCAGTACTTC CASSPAHQNTYEQYF
TRBJ2-7 TRBV19 NA NA TGTGCCAGTAGGCAACAGGCCGGGGGCTACGAGCAGTACTTC CASRQQAGGYEQYF
TRBJ2-7 TRBV7-8 NA NA TGTGCCAGCAGCACCGGGACACTAAGCTCCTACGAGCAGTACTTC CASSTGTLSSYEQYF
TRBJ1-6 TRBV7-9 NA NA TGTGCCAGCAGCTTAGGAGGGACAATGAATTCACCCCTCCACTTT CASSLGGTMNSPLHF